This TCR beta chain was documented in a study of post-analysis software for immune sequencing data. Study-wide results and limits: The authors found that F measure strongly co-clustered same-batch samples. Relative to controls, patients had five TRBV segments at higher frequency, with TRBV5-6, TRBV5-1 and TRBV20-1 among these. Compared with controls, patients showed significantly lower normalized Chao1 diversity.

This clonotype was picked up a small number of times. The antigen is undetermined. The CDR3 has 13 residues. V lost 5 bases and J 5 bases, leaving 12 bases between the germline ends. Incorporated into the TCR beta cDNA libraries were unique molecular identifiers, which served to reduce PCR and sequencing biases. T cells numbering roughly 0.85 to 10 million gave rise to roughly 0.5 million cDNA molecules. Each CDR3 protein gets one entry after TCRdb re-called the PCR reads with MiXCR. In the table there are around 700,000 distinct CDR3 sequences, roughly three fifths of which are singletons. The sequencing input was blood. This clonotype was sampled from a girl aged 2-9 years with multiple sclerosis. The chain links TRBV12-3 or TRBV12-4 to TRBJ2-5; D is undetermined. The CDR3 DNA follows: TGTGCCAGCAGTGATTCCTTCAGGGAGACCCAGTACTTC. Its translation: CASSDSFRETQYF.